The 11 T cell receptor beta chains below all came from one sample that was sequenced in a study of post-analysis software for immune sequencing data. Regarding the study as a whole: Among 5 or 6 TRBV segments more frequent in patients than controls were TRBV5-6, TRBV5-1 and TRBV20-1.

Unique molecular identifiers were built into the TCR beta cDNA libraries. TCRdb reanalysed the PCR reads using MiXCR and keeps one entry per CDR3 protein. The data contain 650,000 to 850,000 distinct CDR3 sequences, roughly 46% of them singletons. These receptors are not linked to any known antigen. Sequenced material: blood. The receptors originated from a girl aged 10-17 years with multiple sclerosis.

In the case of this clonotype: Its ends do not fully match the called genes, so a read error is possible. Written as DNA, the CDR3 is TGTGCCAGCAGCGCTCGGGGGTCCGGGGAGACCCGGTACTTC. Translating it yields CASSARGSGETRYF. This sequence joins TRBV13 and TRBJ2-5; D may be TRBD2 (6 bases). Germline values: CDR1 PRHDT, CDR2 FYEKMQ (reference sequence). CDR3 size: 14 residues.

The chain joins TRBV21-1 to TRBJ2-7. TRBV21-1 has pseudogene status. CDR3 length: 12 amino acids. The chain's CDR3 is CASSKRPYEQYF. CDR3 coding DNA: TGTGCCAGCAGCAAGCGGCCCTACGAGCAGTACTTC.

V is TRBV29-1 and J is TRBJ2-1; perhaps D is TRBD1 or TRBD2 (6 bases each). V gave up 7 bases and J gave up 8 bases, with 21 bases separating them. The CDR3 is made up of 14 amino acids. The germline CDR1 and CDR2 sequences are SQVTM and ANQGSEA. This chain's CDR3 is CSASRGVGFDEQFF. The CDR3 region has the DNA TGCAGCGCGTCGAGGGGGGTCGGGTTCGATGAGCAGTTCTTC.

The chain employs TRBV3-1 and TRBJ2-2; D is tentatively TRBD1 or TRBD2 (6 bases each). The V gene's germline CDR1 is LGHDT and CDR2 YNNKEL (reference sequence). The CDR3 extends over 17 amino acids. V was cut by 4 bases and J by 5 bases, with 20 bases left in between. The CDR3: CASSPYTGLGGTGELFF. CDR3 in DNA: TGTGCCAGCAGCCCCTACACAGGGCTAGGAGGGACCGGGGAGCTGTTTTTT.

The J gene is TRBJ2-3, the V gene TRBV2; 9 positions agree with TRBD1. The ends lost 6 bases at V and 5 bases at J; junction bases unmatched: 12. Germline CDR1 reads SNHLY; CDR2 reads FYNNEI. There are 16 residues in the CDR3. The CDR3 spells CASRSSRTGDVDTQYF. The CDR3 DNA follows: TGTGCCAGCAGGTCCTCCCGGACAGGGGATGTAGATACGCAGTATTTT.

For the CDR3, the DNA is TGCAGTGCTAGACGCACGGGAGCGGACAATGAGCAGTTCTTC. It translates to CSARRTGADNEQFF. The chain recombines TRBV20-1 with TRBJ2-1, with a weak D call TRBD2 (6 bases). V lost 2 bases to trimming and J lost 5 bases, with 13 bases between them. This CDR3 comprises 14 residues. Germline assignment: CDR1 DFQATT and CDR2 SNEGSKA (reference sequence).

For the CDR3, the DNA is TGTGCCAGCAGTTACTACCCTAGCGGGAAAGAGACCCAGTACTTC. This sequence encodes CASSYYPSGKETQYF. The rearrangement joins TRBV6-5 to TRBJ2-5, with 9 bases matching TRBD2. CDR1 MNHEY and CDR2 SVGAGI come from the germline V gene. This CDR3 comprises 15 residues. J was trimmed by 3 bases and V by 1 base; bases with no gene match: 3.

The chain uses TRBV28 and TRBJ1-6; the D gene is possibly TRBD1 (6 bases). The CDR3 loop spans 15 amino acids. The germline V and J ends were trimmed by 6 bases and 6 bases, with 15 bases remaining between them. Looked up from germline, CDR1 is MDHEN and CDR2 is SYDVKM. The CDR3 bases are TGTGCCAGCAGGCCGGCTCAGGGGTTTAATTCACCCCTCCACTTT. The encoded protein is CASRPAQGFNSPLHF.

The chain carries TRBV12-3 or TRBV12-4 and TRBJ2-3; no firm D call. The CDR3 contains 14 residues. V was trimmed by 2 bases and J by 3 bases, leaving 9 bases between them. CDR3 DNA sequence: TGTGCCAGCAGTTTACAACCCCGGACAGATACGCAGTATTTT. This codes for CASSLQPRTDTQYF.

The rearrangement links TRBV12-3 or TRBV12-4 to TRBJ2-1; D is possibly TRBD2 (6 bases). The assigned J gene may be wrong: the sequence end matches TRBJ2-7 better. The CDR3 is 16 residues long. CDR3 bases: TGTGCCAGCACAAAATCTACGGGACTGGGCTACAATGAGCAGTACTTC. It encodes CASTKSTGLGYNEQYF.

Only a few counts were recorded for this clonotype. The J gene is TRBJ1-2, the V gene TRBV3-1; 11 bases are shared with TRBD1. The V and J ends lost 4 bases and 6 bases, in that order; junction bases with no gene match: 10. The CDR3 contains 16 residues. The germline V gene encodes CDR1 LGHDT and CDR2 YNNKEL (reference sequence). CDR3: CASSPAGTGGGNGYTF. In DNA form, the CDR3 reads TGTGCCAGCAGCCCCGCCGGGACAGGGGGTGGAAATGGCTACACCTTC.